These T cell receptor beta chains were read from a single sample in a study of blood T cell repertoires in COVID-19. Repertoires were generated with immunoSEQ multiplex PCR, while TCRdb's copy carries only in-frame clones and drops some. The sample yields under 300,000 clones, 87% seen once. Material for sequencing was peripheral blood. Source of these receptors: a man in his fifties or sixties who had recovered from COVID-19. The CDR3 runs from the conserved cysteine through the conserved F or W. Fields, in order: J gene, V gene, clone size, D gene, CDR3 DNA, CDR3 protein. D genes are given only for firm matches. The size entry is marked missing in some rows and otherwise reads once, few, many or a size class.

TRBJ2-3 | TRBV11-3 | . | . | TGTGCCAGCAGCTTAGAGGGGAGAACGACAGATACGCAGTATTTT | CASSLEGRTTDTQYF
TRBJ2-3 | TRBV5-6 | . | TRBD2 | TGTGCCAGCAGCAATAGCGGGAGAAACCCTAGCACAGATACGCAGTATTTT | CASSNSGRNPSTDTQYF
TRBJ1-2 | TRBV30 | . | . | TGTGCCGGGGGGGGGCAGCCAGGAGTCTATGGCTACACCTTC | CAGGGQPGVYGYTF
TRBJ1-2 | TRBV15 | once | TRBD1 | TGTGCCACCAGCAGAGGGGGGACAGGATCTTATGGCTACACCTTC | CATSRGGTGSYGYTF
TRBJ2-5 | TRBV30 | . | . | TGTGCCTGGACCCACAACGAAGAGACCCAGTACTTC | CAWTHNEETQYF
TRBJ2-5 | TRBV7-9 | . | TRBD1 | TGTGCCAGCAGCTTAGCGACAGGACAGGGGAGGGGAGAGACCCAGTACTTC | CASSLATGQGRGETQYF
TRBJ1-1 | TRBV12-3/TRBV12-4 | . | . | TGTGCCAGCAGCTCTAACAGAGAAGCTTTCTTT | CASSSNREAFF
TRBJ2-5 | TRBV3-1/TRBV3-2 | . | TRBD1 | TGTGCCAGCAGCCCCTGGACAGGGGGCCGGCAAGAGACCCAGTACTTC | CASSPWTGGRQETQYF
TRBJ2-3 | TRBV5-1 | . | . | TGCGCCAGCAGCTTGACAGGGCTTCTCACAGATACGCAGTATTTT | CASSLTGLLTDTQYF
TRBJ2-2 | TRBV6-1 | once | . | TGTGCCAGCAGTGAAGATGACAGACGCACCGGGGAGCTGTTTTTT | CASSEDDRRTGELFF
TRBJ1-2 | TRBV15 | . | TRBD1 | TGTGCCACCAGCAGTACGCCGGGACAGGCCGCCTATGGCTACACCTTC | CATSSTPGQAAYGYTF
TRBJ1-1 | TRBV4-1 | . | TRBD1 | TGCGCCAGCAGCCAAGACTACAGGGGATTGGACACTGAAGCTTTCTTT | CASSQDYRGLDTEAFF
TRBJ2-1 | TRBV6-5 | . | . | TGTGCCAGCAGTCGGGGTTACAATGAGCAGTTCTTC | CASSRGYNEQFF
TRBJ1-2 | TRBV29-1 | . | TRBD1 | TGCAGCGTGACGACAGGGACTAACTATGGCTACACCTTC | CSVTTGTNYGYTF
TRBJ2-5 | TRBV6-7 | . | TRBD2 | TGTGCCAGCAGTTCGACTAGCGGGGGGGTTGCCGAAGAGACCCAGTACTTC | CASSSTSGGVAEETQYF
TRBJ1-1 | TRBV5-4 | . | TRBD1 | TGTGCCAGCAGCTCTATTCAGACAGGGGGCGCGACTGAAGCTTTCTTT | CASSSIQTGGATEAFF
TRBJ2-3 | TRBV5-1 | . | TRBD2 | TGCGCCAGCAGCTTGGCTAGCGGGGGGGCAGATACGCAGTATTTT | CASSLASGGADTQYF
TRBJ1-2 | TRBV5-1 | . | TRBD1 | TGCGCCAGCAGCTTGGGGGACAGCTCTAACTATGGCTACACCTTC | CASSLGDSSNYGYTF
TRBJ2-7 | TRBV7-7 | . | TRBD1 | TGTGCCAGCAGCAGGCACTCTCCGGGACAGGGTATAAACGAGCAGTACTTC | CASSRHSPGQGINEQYF
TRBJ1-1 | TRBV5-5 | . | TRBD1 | TGTGCCAGCAGCCTTACCCGGGACAGGGGGCTGAACACTGAAGCTTTCTTT | CASSLTRDRGLNTEAFF
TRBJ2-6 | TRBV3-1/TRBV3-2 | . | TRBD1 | TGTGCCAGCAGCCAACGCGGACAGGGGAGGTCTGGGGCCAACGTCCTGACTTTC | CASSQRGQGRSGANVLTF
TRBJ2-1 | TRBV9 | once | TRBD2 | TGTGCCAGCAGCGTTGCGGGGGGGCCGGAAAATGAGCAGTTCTTC | CASSVAGGPENEQFF
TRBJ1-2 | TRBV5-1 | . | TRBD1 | TGCGCCAGCAGGGGGACAGGGTCCTATGGCTACACCTTC | CASRGTGSYGYTF
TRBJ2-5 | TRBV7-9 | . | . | TGTGCCAGCAGCTTAGTGTCGGGATTGAGGGAGACCCAGTACTTC | CASSLVSGLRETQYF
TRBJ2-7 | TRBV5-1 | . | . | TGCGCCAGCAGCTTCCAGGGGCTCGAGCAGTACTTC | CASSFQGLEQYF
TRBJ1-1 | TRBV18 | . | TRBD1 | TGTGCCAGCTCGTCGGACAGGACCACTGAAGCTTTCTTT | CASSSDRTTEAFF
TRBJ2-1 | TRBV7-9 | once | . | TGTGCCAGCAGGGGGACACGATCCCACCACAATGAGCAGTTCTTC | CASRGTRSHHNEQFF
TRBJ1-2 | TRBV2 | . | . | TGTGCCAGCAGTGAATTACCCGGAGTACGCTATGGCTACACCTTC | CASSELPGVRYGYTF
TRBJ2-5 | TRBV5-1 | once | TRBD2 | TGCGCCAGCAGCTCTGGACTAGCGGGGGGCGGGGAGACCCAGTACTTC | CASSSGLAGGGETQYF
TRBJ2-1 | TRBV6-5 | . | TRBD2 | TGTGCCAGCTCTGTAAGCGGGGGGATCAGAGAGCAGTTCTTC | CASSVSGGIREQFF
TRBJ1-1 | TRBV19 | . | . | TGTGCCAGCAGCGGGGTGGCGAACACTGAAGCTTTCTTT | CASSGVANTEAFF
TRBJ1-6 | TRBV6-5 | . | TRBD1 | TGTGCCAGCAGTCGACAGGGCTCCTATAATTCACCCCTCCACTTT | CASSRQGSYNSPLHF
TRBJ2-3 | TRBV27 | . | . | TGTGCCAGCAGTTTATTTTCCCCCAGGATTAAAGATACGCAGTATTTT | CASSLFSPRIKDTQYF
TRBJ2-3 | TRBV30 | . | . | TGTGCCTGGAGGGGCAACGGACTCAGAACGACAGATACGCAGTATTTT | CAWRGNGLRTTDTQYF
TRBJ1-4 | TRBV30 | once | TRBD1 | TGTGCCTGGACTCAACGCAGGGGGCCCGGGGGAAAACTGTTTTTT | CAWTQRRGPGGKLFF
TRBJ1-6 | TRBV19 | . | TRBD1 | TGTGCCAGTAGTAACGACAGGGGCCACTCACCCCTCCACTTT | CASSNDRGHSPLHF
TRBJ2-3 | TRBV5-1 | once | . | TGCGCCAGCGGAGACAGCACAGATACGCAGTATTTT | CASGDSTDTQYF
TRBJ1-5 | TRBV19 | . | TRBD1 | TGTGCCAGTAGTATAGGACAGGGGAACTTCAATCAGCCCCAGCATTTT | CASSIGQGNFNQPQHF
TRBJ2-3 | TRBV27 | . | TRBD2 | TGTGCCAGCAGTGCCGGGGAGGGCCCCCAATATACGCAGTATTTT | CASSAGEGPQYTQYF
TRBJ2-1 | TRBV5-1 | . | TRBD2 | TGCGCCAGCAGCTTTACTAGCGGGGTTTACAATGAGCAGTTCTTC | CASSFTSGVYNEQFF
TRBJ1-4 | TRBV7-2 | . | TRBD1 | TGTGCCAGCAGCCAGTCACTCGGACAGGCAACTAATGAAAAACTGTTTTTT | CASSQSLGQATNEKLFF
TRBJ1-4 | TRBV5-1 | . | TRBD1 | TGCGCCAGCAGCTTGGGACACAGGGGGCTCGAAAAACTGTTTTTT | CASSLGHRGLEKLFF
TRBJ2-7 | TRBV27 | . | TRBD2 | TGTGCCAGCAGTTTCCACAGGACTAGCGGGGGGGGATCCAGCTCCTACGAGCAGTACTTC | CASSFHRTSGGGSSSYEQYF
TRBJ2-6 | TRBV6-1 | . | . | TGTGCCAGCAGTGCCAGACCCGGAGGGGGGGCCAACGTCCTGACTTTC | CASSARPGGGANVLTF
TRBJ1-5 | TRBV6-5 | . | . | TGTGCCAGCAGTAAACAGGCCTACAATCAGCCCCAGCATTTT | CASSKQAYNQPQHF
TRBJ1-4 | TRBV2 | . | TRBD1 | TGTGCCAGCAGTGGAGACAGGGGGAGTAATGAAAAACTGTTTTTT | CASSGDRGSNEKLFF
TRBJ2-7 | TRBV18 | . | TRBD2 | TGTGCCAGCTCACCACCGCTAGCGGGGGCCCTGGAATCCTACGAGCAGTACTTC | CASSPPLAGALESYEQYF
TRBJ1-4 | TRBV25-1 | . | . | TGTGCCAGCAGTGAATCGGGGGAAAAACTGTTTTTT | CASSESGEKLFF
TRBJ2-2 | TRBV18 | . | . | TGTGCCAGCTCACCACTACTTGTAGGAGTAGACACCGGGGAGCTGTTTTTT | CASSPLLVGVDTGELFF
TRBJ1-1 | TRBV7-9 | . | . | TGTGCCAGCAGCCAGGGGACCACTGAAGCTTTCTTT | CASSQGTTEAFF
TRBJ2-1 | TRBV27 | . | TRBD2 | TGTGCCAGCAGTTCAGTCACTAGCGGGGGGCGAAATGAGCAGTTCTTC | CASSSVTSGGRNEQFF
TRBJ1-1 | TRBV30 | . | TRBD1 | TGTGCCTGGACGGGCCTAGGACAGGGCCCCTCTATGAACACTGAAGCTTTCTTT | CAWTGLGQGPSMNTEAFF
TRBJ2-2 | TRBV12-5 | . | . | TGTGCTAGTGGTTTGGTCGCAGGGATCACCGGGGAGCTGTTTTTT | CASGLVAGITGELFF
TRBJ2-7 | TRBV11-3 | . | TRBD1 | TGTGCCAGCAGCTTAGAGACAGGGGACTTCTACGAGCAGTACTTC | CASSLETGDFYEQYF
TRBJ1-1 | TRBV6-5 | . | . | TGTGCCAGCAGTTCCGATCAGTTCCGGGAAGCCGCTTTT | CASSSDQFREAAF
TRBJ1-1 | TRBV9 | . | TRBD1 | TGTGCCAGCAGCGCCTCCGGACAGGGAGGAACTGAAGCTTTCTTT | CASSASGQGGTEAFF
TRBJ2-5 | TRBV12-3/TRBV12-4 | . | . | TGTGCCAGCAGTTTGGCCCCGGAGACCCAGTACTTC | CASSLAPETQYF
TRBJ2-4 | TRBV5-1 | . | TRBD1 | TGCGCCAGCAGCATAGGGACAGGGGGTCCCAAAAACATTCAGTACTTC | CASSIGTGGPKNIQYF
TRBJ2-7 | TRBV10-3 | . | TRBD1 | TGTGCCATCAGCCCACAGGGGCCCTACGAGCAGTACTTC | CAISPQGPYEQYF
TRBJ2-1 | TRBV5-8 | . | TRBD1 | TGTGCCAGCAGCTTGTGGACAGGGGGATCAAATGAGCAGTTCTTC | CASSLWTGGSNEQFF